The T cell receptor beta chain under discussion was sequenced for a study of early T cells in non-severe SARS-CoV-2 infection. At the level of the study: Bulk RNA isolated from unsorted whole blood underwent sequencing; chains were not paired. Findings of the study overall: VDJdb matching favored anti-spike CD8 responses, missing private and CD4 specificities.

Unique molecular identifiers (one per individual cDNA molecule) were attached. A single record per CDR3 protein comes from TCRdb applying MiXCR to the 5' RACE reads. Of more than 85,000 distinct CDR3 sequences listed, approximately 15% are singletons. There are 15 residues in the CDR3. V gave up 3 bases and J gave up 10 bases; unmatched junction bases: 7. In regard to this clonotype: The antigen remains undetermined.

This TCR came from an adult who was a healthcare worker with PCR-confirmed SARS-CoV-2 infection or an uninfected control (not recorded which). The sequencing sample was made of whole blood. The rearrangement links TRBV12-3 or TRBV12-4 to TRBJ1-6; 9 bases are shared with TRBD1. Here the CDR3 reads CASSLGTGIGSPLHF. The CDR3 DNA follows: TGTGCCAGCAGTTTGGGGACAGGGATTGGGTCACCCCTCCACTTT.